This passage covers 7 T cell receptor beta chains from one sample sequenced in a study of T-cell reconstitution after alpha-beta-depleted transplantation in children. TCRbeta library preparation incorporated unique molecular identifiers. A single record per CDR3 protein comes from TCRdb applying MiXCR to the PCR reads. Of about 980,000 distinct CDR3 sequences listed, roughly 29% are singletons. The sample was PBMCs, mostly from graft donor cells, taken 360 days after TCRalphabeta/CD19-depleted stem cell transplant. These receptors were obtained from a boy younger than two who had a stem cell transplant for SCID, so the T cells may come from the graft donor.

The rearrangement links TRBV29-1 to TRBJ1-1, with D tentatively TRBD1 (6 bases). Trimming removed 6 bases from V and 5 bases from J, with 19 bases in between. The CDR3 sequence is 14 residues long. Germline V gives CDR1 SQVTM, CDR2 ANQGSEA. The CDR3: CSVRRGGMGTEAFF. The CDR3 coding sequence is TGCAGCGTCCGCAGGGGAGGGATGGGTACTGAAGCTTTCTTT.

This clonotype was recorded a few times. The rearrangement joins TRBV2 to TRBJ2-3, with D uncertain. The V and J ends lost 4 bases and 7 bases respectively, with 12 bases between them. In germline, CDR1 is SNHLY, CDR2 FYNNEI. The CDR3 totals 13 residues. The chain's CDR3 is CASSGNTGNTQYF. The CDR3 DNA sequence: TGTGCCAGCAGTGGAAACACGGGCAATACGCAGTATTTT.

The chain recombines TRBV12-3 or TRBV12-4 with TRBJ2-7, with D perhaps assigned TRBD1 or TRBD2 (5 bases each). The CDR3 extends over 15 amino acids. The V gene lost 3 bases and the J gene lost 5 bases, with 17 bases spanning the gap. CDR3 amino acids: CASSFGATRGHEQYF. CDR3 sequence (DNA): TGTGCCAGCAGTTTTGGGGCAACCCGGGGACACGAGCAGTACTTC.

CDR3 protein: CSASGDRGSYNSPLHF. The DNA for the CDR3 is TGCAGTGCTTCAGGGGACAGGGGCTCCTATAATTCACCCCTCCACTTT. The J gene is TRBJ1-6, the V gene TRBV20-1, with 10 bases identical to TRBD1. This CDR3 has 16 residues. With V trimmed by 5 bases and J by 0 bases, 4 bases remained unmatched. Germline CDR1 reads DFQATT; CDR2 reads SNEGSKA (reference sequence).

In DNA, the CDR3 is TGTGCCAGCAGCCAAACCGGGGCCAAGTACGAGCAGTACTTC. Protein product: CASSQTGAKYEQYF. The genes are TRBV3-1 and TRBJ2-7, with D tentatively TRBD1 or TRBD2 (5 bases each). The V and J ends lost 2 bases and 4 bases respectively, with 12 bases between them. Germline V gene data show CDR1 as LGHDT and CDR2 as YNNKEL (reference sequence). The CDR3 totals 14 residues.

The chain carries TRBV30 and TRBJ2-2; no firm D call. Germline V gene data show CDR1 as GTSNPN and CDR2 as SVGIG (reference sequence). The CDR3 is made up of 15 amino acids. Trimming removed 0 bases from V and 7 bases from J, with 15 bases in between. CDR3 nucleotides: TGTGCCTGGAGTGTAAACGTTGGGGTCGGCGGGGAGCTGTTTTTT. This codes for CAWSVNVGVGGELFF.

The V gene is TRBV12-3 or TRBV12-4, the J gene TRBJ1-1, with 9 bases aligning to TRBD1. The CDR3 totals 14 residues. Trimming removed 6 bases from V and 8 bases from J; junction bases left unmatched: 10. The CDR3 sequence is CASRRTGAWVEAFF. In DNA, the CDR3 is TGTGCCAGCAGAAGGACAGGGGCTTGGGTGGAAGCTTTCTTT.